Sequencing of this T cell receptor beta chain was carried out in a study of cytomegalovirus exposure and HLA in healthy donors. Overall study results and limits: In a later analysis, across HLA loci, associated TCR counts were highest for DRB1, lowest for HLA-C. Prediction of most subjects' HLA-A and HLA-B alleles by TCR beta sequences was reportedly accurate. It was reported in a later analysis that an Asian-associated ancestry cluster showed fewer N-insertions than the approximately 670-donor mean.

As regards this clone: Its specificity is unknown.

Germline V gene data show CDR1 as SGHAT and CDR2 as FQNNGV. The CDR3 spans 14 residues. The V gene lost 1 base and the J gene lost 5 bases, with 11 bases spanning the gap. PCR used 60 Vbeta primers and 13 Jbeta primers. Generated by immunoSEQ multiplex PCR, the TCRdb table keeps only in-frame clones and is missing some. Among some 210,000 clones listed, around 87% were seen once. The J gene is TRBJ1-1, the V gene TRBV11-2, with D unresolved. The TCR comes from a man under 40 in good health and CMV-seronegative. Sequences were obtained from PBMCs. The CDR3 DNA reads TGTGCCAGCAGCTTAGGGGCTGAGACGACTGAAGCTTTCTTT. Its translation is CASSLGAETTEAFF.